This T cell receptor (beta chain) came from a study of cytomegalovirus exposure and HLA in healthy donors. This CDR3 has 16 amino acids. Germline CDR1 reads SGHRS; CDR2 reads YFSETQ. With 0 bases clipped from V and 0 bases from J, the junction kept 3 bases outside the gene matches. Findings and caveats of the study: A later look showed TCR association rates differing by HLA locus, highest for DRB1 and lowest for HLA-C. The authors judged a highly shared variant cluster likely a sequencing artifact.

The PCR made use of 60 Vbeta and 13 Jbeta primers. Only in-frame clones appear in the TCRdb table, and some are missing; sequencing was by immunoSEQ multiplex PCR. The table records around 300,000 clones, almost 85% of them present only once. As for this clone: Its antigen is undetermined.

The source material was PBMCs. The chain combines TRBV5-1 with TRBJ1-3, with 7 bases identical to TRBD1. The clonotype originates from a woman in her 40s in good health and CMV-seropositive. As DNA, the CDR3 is TGCGCCAGCAGCTTGGACACAGGGGCCTCTGGAAACACCATATATTTT. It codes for CASSLDTGASGNTIYF.